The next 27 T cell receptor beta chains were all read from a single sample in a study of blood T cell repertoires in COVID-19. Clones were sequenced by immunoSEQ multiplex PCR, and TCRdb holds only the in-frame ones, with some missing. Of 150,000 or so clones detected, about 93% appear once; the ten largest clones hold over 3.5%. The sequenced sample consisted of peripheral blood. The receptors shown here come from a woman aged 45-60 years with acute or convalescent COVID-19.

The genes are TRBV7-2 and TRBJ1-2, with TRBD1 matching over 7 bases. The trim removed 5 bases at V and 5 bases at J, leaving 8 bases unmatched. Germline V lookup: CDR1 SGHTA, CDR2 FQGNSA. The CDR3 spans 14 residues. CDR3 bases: TGTGCCAGCAGCACCGACAGGGCCGGATATGGCTACACCTTC. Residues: CASSTDRAGYGYTF. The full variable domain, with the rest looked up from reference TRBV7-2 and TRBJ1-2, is GAGVSQSPSNKVTEKGKDVELRCDPISGHTALYWYRQSLGQGLEFLIYFQGNSAPDKSGLPSDRFSAERTGGSVSTLTIQRTQQEDSAVYLCASSTDRAGYGYTFGSGTRLTVV.

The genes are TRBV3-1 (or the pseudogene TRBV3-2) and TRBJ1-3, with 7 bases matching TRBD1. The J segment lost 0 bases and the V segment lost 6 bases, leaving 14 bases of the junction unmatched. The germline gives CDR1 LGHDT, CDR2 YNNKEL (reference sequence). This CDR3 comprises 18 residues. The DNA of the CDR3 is TGTGCCAGCAGTCAACCGACGCGGGGACAGAGCTCTGGAAACACCATATATTTT. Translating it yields CASSQPTRGQSSGNTIYF.

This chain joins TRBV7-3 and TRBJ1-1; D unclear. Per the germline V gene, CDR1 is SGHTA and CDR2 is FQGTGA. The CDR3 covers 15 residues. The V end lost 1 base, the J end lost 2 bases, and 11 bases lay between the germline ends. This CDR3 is CASSLSATGNTEAFF. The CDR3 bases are TGTGCCAGCAGCTTAAGTGCGACGGGAAACACTGAAGCTTTCTTT.

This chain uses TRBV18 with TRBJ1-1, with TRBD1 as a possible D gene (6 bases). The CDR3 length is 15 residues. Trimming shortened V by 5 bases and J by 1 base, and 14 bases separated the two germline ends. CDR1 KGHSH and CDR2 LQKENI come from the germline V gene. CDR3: CASSSFTTGNTEAFF. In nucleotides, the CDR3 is TGTGCCAGCTCATCTTTTACGACAGGGAACACTGAAGCTTTCTTT.

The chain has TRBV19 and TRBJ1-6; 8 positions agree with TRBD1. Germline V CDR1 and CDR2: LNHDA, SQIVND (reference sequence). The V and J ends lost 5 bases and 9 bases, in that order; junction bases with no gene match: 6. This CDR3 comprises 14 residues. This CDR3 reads CASSPDRGRSPLHF. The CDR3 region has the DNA TGTGCCAGTAGTCCCGACAGGGGTCGTTCACCCCTCCACTTT.

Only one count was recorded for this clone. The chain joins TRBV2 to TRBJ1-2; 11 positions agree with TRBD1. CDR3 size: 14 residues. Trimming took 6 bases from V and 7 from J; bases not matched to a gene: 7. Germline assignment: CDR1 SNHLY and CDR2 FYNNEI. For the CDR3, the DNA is TGTGCCAGCAGCCCGGACAGGGGGCTATCTGGCTACACCTTC. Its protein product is CASSPDRGLSGYTF.

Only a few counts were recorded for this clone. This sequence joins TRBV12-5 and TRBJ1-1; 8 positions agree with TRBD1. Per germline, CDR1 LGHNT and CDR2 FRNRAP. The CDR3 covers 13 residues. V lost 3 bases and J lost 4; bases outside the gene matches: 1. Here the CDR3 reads CASGFDRGTEAFF. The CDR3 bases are TGTGCTAGTGGTTTTGACAGGGGCACTGAAGCTTTCTTT. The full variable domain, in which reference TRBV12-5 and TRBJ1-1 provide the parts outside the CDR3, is DARVTQTPRHKVTEMGQEVTMRCQPILGHNTVFWYRQTMMQGLELLAYFRNRAPLDDSGMPKDRFSAEMPDATLATLKIQPSEPRDSAVYFCASGFDRGTEAFFGQGTRLTVV.

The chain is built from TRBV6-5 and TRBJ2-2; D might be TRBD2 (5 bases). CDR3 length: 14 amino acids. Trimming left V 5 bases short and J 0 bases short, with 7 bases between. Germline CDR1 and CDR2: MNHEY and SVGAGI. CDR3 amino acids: CASSRGSNTGELFF. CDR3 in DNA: TGTGCCAGCAGTCGCGGGTCGAACACCGGGGAGCTGTTTTTT.

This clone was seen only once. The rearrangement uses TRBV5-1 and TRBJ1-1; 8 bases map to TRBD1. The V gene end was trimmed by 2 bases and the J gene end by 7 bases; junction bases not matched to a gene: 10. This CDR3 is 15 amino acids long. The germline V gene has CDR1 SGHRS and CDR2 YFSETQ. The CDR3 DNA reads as TGCGCCAGCAGCTTACTACAGGGGGGGAGTAGTGAAGCTTTCTTT. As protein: CASSLLQGGSSEAFF.

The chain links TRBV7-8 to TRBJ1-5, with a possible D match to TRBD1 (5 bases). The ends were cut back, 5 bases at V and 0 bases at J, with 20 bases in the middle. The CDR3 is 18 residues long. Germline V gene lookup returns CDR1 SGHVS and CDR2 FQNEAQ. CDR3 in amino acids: CASSANPRRGSSNQPQHF. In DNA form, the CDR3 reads TGTGCCAGCAGCGCGAATCCTCGGAGGGGATCTAGCAATCAGCCCCAGCATTTT.

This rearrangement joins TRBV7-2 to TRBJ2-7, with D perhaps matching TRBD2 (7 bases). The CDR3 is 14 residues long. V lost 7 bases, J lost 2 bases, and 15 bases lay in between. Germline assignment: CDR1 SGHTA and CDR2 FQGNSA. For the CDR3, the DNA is TGTGCCAGCACCCTGGGAGGGGGGGCCTACGAGCAGTACTTC. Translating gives CASTLGGGAYEQYF.

The chain's CDR3 is CASSERSRYGYTF. CDR3 DNA sequence: TGTGCCAGCAGTGAACGATCCAGATATGGCTACACCTTC. This chain links TRBV6-1 with TRBJ1-2, with D unresolved. This CDR3 has 13 residues. Germline CDR1 and CDR2: MNHNS and SASEGT. Trimming removed 2 bases at V and 5 bases at J, with 9 bases between.

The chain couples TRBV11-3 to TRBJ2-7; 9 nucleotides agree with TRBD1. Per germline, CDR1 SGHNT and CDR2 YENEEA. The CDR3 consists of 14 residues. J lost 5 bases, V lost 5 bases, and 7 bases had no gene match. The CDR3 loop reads CASSRRDRVHEQYF. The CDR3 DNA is TGTGCCAGCAGCCGGAGGGACAGGGTCCACGAGCAGTACTTC.

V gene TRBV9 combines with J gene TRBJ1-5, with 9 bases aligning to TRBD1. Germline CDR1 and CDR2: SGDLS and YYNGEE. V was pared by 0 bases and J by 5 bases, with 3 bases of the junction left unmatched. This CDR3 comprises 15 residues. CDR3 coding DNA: TGTGCCAGCAGCGTAGGAACAGGGGGCCATCAGCCCCAGCATTTT. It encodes CASSVGTGGHQPQHF.

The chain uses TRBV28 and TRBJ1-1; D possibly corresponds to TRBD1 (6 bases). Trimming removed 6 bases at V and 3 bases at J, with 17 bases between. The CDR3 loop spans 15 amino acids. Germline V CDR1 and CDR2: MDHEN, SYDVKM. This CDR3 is CASSRPGQIYTEAFF. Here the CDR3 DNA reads TGTGCCAGCAGCCGACCGGGACAAATTTACACTGAAGCTTTCTTT.

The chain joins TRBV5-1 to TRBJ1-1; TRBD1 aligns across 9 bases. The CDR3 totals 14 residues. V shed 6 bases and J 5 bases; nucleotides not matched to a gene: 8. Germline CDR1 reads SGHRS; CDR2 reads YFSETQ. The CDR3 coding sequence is TGCGCCAGCAAGGCGGGGGGACAGGGTACTGAAGCTTTCTTT. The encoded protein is CASKAGGQGTEAFF. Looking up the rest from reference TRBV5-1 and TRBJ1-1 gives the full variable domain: KAGVTQTPRYLIKTRGQQVTLSCSPISGHRSVSWYQQTPGQGLQFLFEYFSETQRNKGNFPGRFSGRQFSNSRSEMNVSTLELGDSALYLCASKAGGQGTEAFFGQGTRLTVV.

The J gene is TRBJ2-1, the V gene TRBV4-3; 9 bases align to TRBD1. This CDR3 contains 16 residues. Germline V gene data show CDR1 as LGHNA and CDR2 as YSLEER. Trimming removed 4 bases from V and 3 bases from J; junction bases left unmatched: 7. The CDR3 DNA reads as TGCGCCAGCAGCCGGGACAGGGTCCCCCACTACAATGAGCAGTTCTTC. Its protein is CASSRDRVPHYNEQFF.

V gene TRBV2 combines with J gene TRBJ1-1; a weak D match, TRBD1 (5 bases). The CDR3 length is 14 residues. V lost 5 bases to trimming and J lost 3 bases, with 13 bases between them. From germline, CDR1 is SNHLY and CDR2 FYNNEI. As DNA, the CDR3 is TGTGCCAGCAGTCTCCAGGGTCCGGACACTGAAGCTTTCTTT. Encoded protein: CASSLQGPDTEAFF. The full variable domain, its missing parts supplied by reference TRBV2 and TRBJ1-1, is EPEVTQTPSHQVTQMGQEVILRCVPISNHLYFYWYRQILGQKVEFLVSFYNNEISEKSEIFDDQFSVERPDGSNFTLKIRSTKLEDSAMYFCASSLQGPDTEAFFGQGTRLTVV.

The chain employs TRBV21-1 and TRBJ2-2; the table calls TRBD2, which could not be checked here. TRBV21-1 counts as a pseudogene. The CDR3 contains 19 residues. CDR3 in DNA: TGTGCCAGCAGCAAAGCGCTGGCTAGCGCGTTCGCGAACACCGGGGAGCTGTTTTTT. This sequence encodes CASSKALASAFANTGELFF.

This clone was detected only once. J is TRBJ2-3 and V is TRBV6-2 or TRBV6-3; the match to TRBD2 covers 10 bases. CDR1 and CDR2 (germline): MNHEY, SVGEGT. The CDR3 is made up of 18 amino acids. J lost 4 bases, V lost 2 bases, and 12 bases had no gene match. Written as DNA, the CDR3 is TGTGCCAGCAGTTACGAGCCAGCGGGGGGGCGGAGGTCAGATACGCAGTATTTT. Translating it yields CASSYEPAGGRRSDTQYF.

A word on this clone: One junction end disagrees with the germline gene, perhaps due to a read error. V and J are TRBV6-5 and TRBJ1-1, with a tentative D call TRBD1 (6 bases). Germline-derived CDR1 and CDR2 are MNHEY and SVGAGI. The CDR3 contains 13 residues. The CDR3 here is CASRTQQGTWPLF. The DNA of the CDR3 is TGTGCCAGCAGGACACAACAGGGTACGTGGCCGCTCTTT.

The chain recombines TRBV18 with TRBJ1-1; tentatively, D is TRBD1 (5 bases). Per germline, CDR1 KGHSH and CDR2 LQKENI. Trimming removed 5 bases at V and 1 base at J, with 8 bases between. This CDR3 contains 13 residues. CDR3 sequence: CASSLQANTEAFF. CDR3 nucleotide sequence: TGTGCCAGCTCATTACAGGCGAACACTGAAGCTTTCTTT.

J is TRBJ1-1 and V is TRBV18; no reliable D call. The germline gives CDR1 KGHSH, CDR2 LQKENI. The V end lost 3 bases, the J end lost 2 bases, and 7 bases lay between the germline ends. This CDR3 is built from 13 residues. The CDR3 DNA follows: TGTGCCAGCTCACCGTCCGTAAACACTGAAGCTTTCTTT. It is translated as CASSPSVNTEAFF.

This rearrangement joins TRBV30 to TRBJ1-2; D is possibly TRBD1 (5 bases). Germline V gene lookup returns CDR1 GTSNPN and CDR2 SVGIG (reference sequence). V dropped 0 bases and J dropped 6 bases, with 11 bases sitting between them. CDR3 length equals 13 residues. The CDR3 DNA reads TGTGCCTGGAGTGTACGCGGGGACCATGGCTACACCTTC. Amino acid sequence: CAWSVRGDHGYTF.

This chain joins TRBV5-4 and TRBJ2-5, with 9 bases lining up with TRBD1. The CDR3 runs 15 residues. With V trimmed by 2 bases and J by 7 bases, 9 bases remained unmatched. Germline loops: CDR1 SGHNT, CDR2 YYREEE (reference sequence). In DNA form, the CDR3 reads TGTGCCAGCAGCTTTCCGGGACAGGGTTACGGGACCCAGTACTTC. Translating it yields CASSFPGQGYGTQYF.

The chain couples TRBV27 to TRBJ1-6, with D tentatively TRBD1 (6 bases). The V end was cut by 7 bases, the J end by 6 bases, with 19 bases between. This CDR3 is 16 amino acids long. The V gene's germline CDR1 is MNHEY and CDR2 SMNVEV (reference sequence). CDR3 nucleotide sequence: TGTGCCAGCATGGGGCTGCTTGGGGGCCCTAATTCACCCCTCCACTTT. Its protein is CASMGLLGGPNSPLHF.

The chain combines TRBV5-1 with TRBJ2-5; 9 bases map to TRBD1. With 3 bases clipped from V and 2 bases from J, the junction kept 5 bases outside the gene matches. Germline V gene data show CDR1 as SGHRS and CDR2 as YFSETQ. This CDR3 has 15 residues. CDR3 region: CASSWLGQGQETQYF. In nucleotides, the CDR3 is TGCGCCAGCAGCTGGCTCGGACAGGGGCAAGAGACCCAGTACTTC. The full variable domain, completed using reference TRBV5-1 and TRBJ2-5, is KAGVTQTPRYLIKTRGQQVTLSCSPISGHRSVSWYQQTPGQGLQFLFEYFSETQRNKGNFPGRFSGRQFSNSRSEMNVSTLELGDSALYLCASSWLGQGQETQYFGPGTRLLVL.